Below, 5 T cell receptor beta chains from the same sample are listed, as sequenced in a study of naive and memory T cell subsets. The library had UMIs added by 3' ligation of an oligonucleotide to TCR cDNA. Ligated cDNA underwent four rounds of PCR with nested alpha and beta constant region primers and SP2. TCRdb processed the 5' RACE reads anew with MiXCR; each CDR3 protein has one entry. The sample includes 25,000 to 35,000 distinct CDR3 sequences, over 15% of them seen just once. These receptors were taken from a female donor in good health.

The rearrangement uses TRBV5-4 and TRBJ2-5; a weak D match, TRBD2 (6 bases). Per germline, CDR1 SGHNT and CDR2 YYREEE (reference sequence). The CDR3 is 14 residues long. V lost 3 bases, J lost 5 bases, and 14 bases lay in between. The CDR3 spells CASSWMRGAETQYF. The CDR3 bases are TGTGCCAGCAGCTGGATGCGCGGGGCCGAGACCCAGTACTTC.

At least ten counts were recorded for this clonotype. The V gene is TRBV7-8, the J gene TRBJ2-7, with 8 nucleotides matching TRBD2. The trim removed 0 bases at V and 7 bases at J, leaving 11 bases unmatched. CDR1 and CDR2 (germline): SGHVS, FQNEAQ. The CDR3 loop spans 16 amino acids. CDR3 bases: TGTGCCAGCAGCTTAGCTCGGGCGAGACTAGCGCATGAGCAGTACTTC. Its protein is CASSLARARLAHEQYF.

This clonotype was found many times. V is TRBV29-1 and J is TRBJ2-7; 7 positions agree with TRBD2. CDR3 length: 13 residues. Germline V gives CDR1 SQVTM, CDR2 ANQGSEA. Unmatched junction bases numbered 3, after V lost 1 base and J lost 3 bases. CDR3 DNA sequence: TGCAGCGTTGAAGCGGGGGGAAACTACGAGCAGTACTTC. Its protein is CSVEAGGNYEQYF.

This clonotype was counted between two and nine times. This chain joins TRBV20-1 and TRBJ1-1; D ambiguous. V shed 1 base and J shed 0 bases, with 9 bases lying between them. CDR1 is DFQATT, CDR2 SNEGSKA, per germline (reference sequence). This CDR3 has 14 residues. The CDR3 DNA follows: TGCAGTGCTAGAGTACTGCGGATGAACACTGAAGCTTTCTTT. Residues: CSARVLRMNTEAFF.

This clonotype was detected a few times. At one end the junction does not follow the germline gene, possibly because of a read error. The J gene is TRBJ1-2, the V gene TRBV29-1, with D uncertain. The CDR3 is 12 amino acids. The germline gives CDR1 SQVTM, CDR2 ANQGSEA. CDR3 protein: CSVEDRYYGDTF. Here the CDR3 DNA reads TGCAGCGTTGAAGATAGGTACTATGGCGACACCTTC. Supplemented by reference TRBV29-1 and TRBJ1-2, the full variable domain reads SAVISQKPSRDICQRGTSLTIQCQVDSQVTMMFWYRQQPGQSLTLIATANQGSEATYESGFVIDKFPISRPNLTFSTLTVSNMSPEDSSIYLCSVEDRYYGDTFGSGTRLTVV.